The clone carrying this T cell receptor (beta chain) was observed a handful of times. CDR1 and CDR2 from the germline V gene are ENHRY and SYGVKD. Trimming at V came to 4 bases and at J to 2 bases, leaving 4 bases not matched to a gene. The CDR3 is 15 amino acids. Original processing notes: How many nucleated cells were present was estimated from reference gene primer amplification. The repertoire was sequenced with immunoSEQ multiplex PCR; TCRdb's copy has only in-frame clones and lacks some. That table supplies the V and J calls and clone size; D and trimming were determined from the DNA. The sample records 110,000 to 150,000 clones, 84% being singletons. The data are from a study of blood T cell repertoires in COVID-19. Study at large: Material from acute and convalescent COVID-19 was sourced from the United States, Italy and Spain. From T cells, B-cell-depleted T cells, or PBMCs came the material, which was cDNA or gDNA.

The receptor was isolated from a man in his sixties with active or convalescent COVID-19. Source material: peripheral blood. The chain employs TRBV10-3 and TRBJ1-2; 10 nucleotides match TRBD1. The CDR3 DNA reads TGTGCCATCAGTGGGGGACAGGGGAAGAACTATGGCTACACCTTC. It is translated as CAISGGQGKNYGYTF.